This passage covers 16 T cell receptor beta chains from one sample sequenced in a study of blood T cells in healthy people across ages. Primed by a sample-barcoded 5' primer and a J-beta primer mix, a second PCR proceeded for 7 to 11 cycles. MiXCR, applied by TCRdb to the 5' RACE reads, yields one record per CDR3 protein. This table holds about 900,000 distinct CDR3 sequences, less than 80% found once. The sequenced sample consisted of blood. All receptors come from a young man in good health.

The chain carries TRBV29-1 and TRBJ2-4; 8 nucleotides line up with TRBD1. The J call could be wrong; TRBJ2-7 is a better fit for the DNA end. The CDR3 spans 14 residues. Looked up from germline, CDR1 is SQVTM and CDR2 is ANQGSEA. CDR3 DNA sequence: TGCAGCGTTGAAGATCAGGGGGCGCGCTACGAGCAGTACTTC. Its protein is CSVEDQGARYEQYF.

The rearrangement links TRBV7-2 to TRBJ1-2; 7 positions match TRBD1. With V trimmed by 5 bases and J by 0 bases, 6 bases remained unmatched. CDR1 and CDR2 (germline): SGHTA, FQGNSA. The CDR3 totals 15 residues. CDR3 nucleotide sequence: TGTGCCAGCAGCCGGGACAGAAATCCTAACTATGGCTACACCTTC. Translating gives CASSRDRNPNYGYTF.

The chain has TRBV7-2 and TRBJ2-4, with D tentatively TRBD2 (6 bases). The CDR3 is 14 residues long. CDR1 SGHTA and CDR2 FQGNSA come from the germline V gene. Trimming took 1 base from V and 11 from J, leaving 15 bases between them. The DNA for the CDR3 is TGTGCCAGCAGCTTAGAATTGAGGAGGGCGGTTCAGTACTTC. Translation gives CASSLELRRAVQYF.

This clonotype occurred once. The chain has TRBV19 and TRBJ2-7; TRBD1 is a possible D gene (6 bases). The CDR3 has 11 residues. Trimming took off 6 bases at V and 5 bases at J, with 8 bases between the two ends. From germline, CDR1 is LNHDA and CDR2 SQIVND (reference sequence). The CDR3 DNA reads as TGTGCCAGTAGACAGGGAAACGAGCAGTACTTC. Its protein is CASRQGNEQYF.

V and J are TRBV10-3 and TRBJ2-5, with 11 bases aligning to TRBD1. The DNA end is a closer match to TRBJ2-7, so the J assignment may be wrong. The CDR3 contains 13 residues. Germline CDR1 reads ENHRY; CDR2 reads SYGVKD. CDR3 sequence: CAIRGQGAVEQYF. The CDR3 DNA reads TGTGCCATCAGAGGACAGGGGGCTGTCGAGCAGTACTTC.

The gene calls are TRBV27 and TRBJ2-7, with D possibly TRBD2 on 6 matching bases. V lost 8 bases to trimming and J lost 3 bases, with 17 bases between them. The CDR3 length is 14 residues. The germline V gene has CDR1 MNHEY and CDR2 SMNVEV (reference sequence). The CDR3: CASGPRGIGYEQYF. CDR3 coding DNA: TGTGCCAGCGGTCCCCGGGGGATCGGCTACGAGCAGTACTTC.

The chain recombines TRBV20-1 with TRBJ1-5; the D gene is possibly TRBD1 (5 bases). The CDR3 is 11 amino acids. The germline CDR1 and CDR2 sequences are DFQATT and SNEGSKA (reference sequence). CDR3: CRGRGNQPQHF. As DNA, the CDR3 is TGCAGGGGGCGGGGTAATCAGCCCCAGCATTTT.

The chain recombines TRBV28 with TRBJ1-6; 7 bases are a match to TRBD1. The CDR3 has 16 residues. V gave up 5 bases and J gave up 6 bases; unmatched junction bases: 10. Germline values: CDR1 MDHEN, CDR2 SYDVKM. CDR3 protein: CASSQTPDRFNSPLHF. The CDR3 nucleotides are TGTGCCAGCAGTCAAACCCCGGACAGGTTTAATTCACCCCTCCACTTT.

This chain uses TRBV7-9 with TRBJ2-5; 10 nucleotides agree with TRBD2. The germline V gene has CDR1 SEHNR and CDR2 FQNEAQ (reference sequence). Trimming removed 9 bases from V and 3 bases from J; junction bases left unmatched: 10. The CDR3 sequence is 15 residues long. This CDR3 is CASSWSGGAEETQYF. CDR3 sequence (DNA): TGTGCCAGTAGTTGGAGCGGGGGGGCCGAAGAGACCCAGTACTTC.

The chain employs TRBV7-6 and TRBJ1-5; 7 nucleotides match TRBD1. The CDR3 runs 15 residues. Germline CDR1 is SGHVS and CDR2 is FNYEAQ. The V gene end was trimmed by 1 base and the J gene end by 7 bases; junction bases not matched to a gene: 7. The CDR3 DNA follows: TGTGCCAGCAGCTTAGGAAGGGGGCCGGCACAGCCCCAGCATTTT. Residues: CASSLGRGPAQPQHF.

In its sample, this clonotype was seen many times. The genes are TRBV4-2 and TRBJ2-1; TRBD2 might be the D (5 bases). Germline V gives CDR1 LGHNA, CDR2 YNFKEQ. The CDR3 is made up of 15 amino acids. Deletions cut 4 bases from V and 8 bases from J, with 18 bases between. CDR3 in amino acids: CASSLSLRIGDEQFF. The CDR3 DNA reads TGTGCCAGCAGCCTAAGTCTAAGAATCGGGGATGAGCAGTTCTTC.

V gene TRBV12-3 or TRBV12-4 combines with J gene TRBJ2-7; 8 nucleotides match TRBD2. The CDR3 is 14 amino acids. V lost 11 bases to trimming and J lost 3 bases; unmatched junction nucleotides: 12. CDR3 in amino acids: CASTLAGLFYEQYF. DNA of the CDR3: TGTGCCTCTACCTTAGCGGGACTATTCTACGAGCAGTACTTC.

The rearrangement links TRBV4-3 to TRBJ2-5; perhaps TRBD2 as D (5 bases). Trimming stripped 0 bases from V and 11 bases from J, with 13 bases between. The CDR3 extends over 13 amino acids. The germline gives CDR1 LGHNA, CDR2 YSLEER. The CDR3 loop reads CASSQDLYREQYF. Written as DNA, the CDR3 is TGCGCCAGCAGCCAAGATCTTTATAGGGAGCAGTACTTC.

This rearrangement joins TRBV2 to TRBJ2-1; D gene uncertain. CDR1 and CDR2 (germline): SNHLY, FYNNEI. CDR3 length equals 9 residues. Trimming left V 6 bases short and J 10 bases short, with 4 bases between. CDR3 in DNA: TGTGCCAGCAGCGCGGAGCAGTTCTTC. It specifies CASSAEQFF. Combining the CDR3 with reference TRBV2 and TRBJ2-1 gives the whole variable domain EPEVTQTPSHQVTQMGQEVILRCVPISNHLYFYWYRQILGQKVEFLVSFYNNEISEKSEIFDDQFSVERPDGSNFTLKIRSTKLEDSAMYFCASSAEQFFGPGTRLTVL.

This clonotype was seen only a few times. The rearrangement joins TRBV20-1 to TRBJ2-1; TRBD1 aligns across 8 bases. Per the germline V gene, CDR1 is DFQATT and CDR2 is SNEGSKA (reference sequence). J gave up 4 bases and V 3 bases, and 8 bases lay outside the gene matches. The CDR3 contains 15 residues. The DNA for the CDR3 is TGCAGTGCTAGGGGACAGGCTCCTCTTTACAATGAGCAGTTCTTC. Translating it yields CSARGQAPLYNEQFF.

There are a few counts of this clonotype. V gene TRBV7-9 combines with J gene TRBJ2-3; unclear D gene. The V end lost 5 bases, the J end lost 5 bases, and 11 bases lay between the germline ends. Per germline, CDR1 SEHNR and CDR2 FQNEAQ (reference sequence). This CDR3 region has 13 residues. CDR3 in DNA: TGTGCCAGCAGCCGGTTCGACGGAGATACGCAGTATTTT. This encodes CASSRFDGDTQYF.